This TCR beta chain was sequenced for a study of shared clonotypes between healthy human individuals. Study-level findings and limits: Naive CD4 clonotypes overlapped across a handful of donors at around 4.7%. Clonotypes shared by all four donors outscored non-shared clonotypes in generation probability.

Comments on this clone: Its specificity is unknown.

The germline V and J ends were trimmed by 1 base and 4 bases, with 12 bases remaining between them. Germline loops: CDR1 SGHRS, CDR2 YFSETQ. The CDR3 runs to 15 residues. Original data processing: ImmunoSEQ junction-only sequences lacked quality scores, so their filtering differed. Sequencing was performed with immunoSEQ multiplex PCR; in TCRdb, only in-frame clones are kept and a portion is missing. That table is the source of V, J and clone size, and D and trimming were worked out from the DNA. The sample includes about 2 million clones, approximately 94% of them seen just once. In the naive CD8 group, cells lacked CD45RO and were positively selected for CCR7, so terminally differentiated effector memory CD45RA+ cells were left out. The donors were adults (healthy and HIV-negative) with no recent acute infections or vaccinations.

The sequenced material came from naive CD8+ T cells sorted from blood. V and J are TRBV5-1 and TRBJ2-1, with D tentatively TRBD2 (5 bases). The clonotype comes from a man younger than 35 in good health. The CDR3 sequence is CASSLSARGYNEQFF. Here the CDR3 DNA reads TGCGCCAGCAGCTTGTCGGCCCGAGGGTACAATGAGCAGTTCTTC. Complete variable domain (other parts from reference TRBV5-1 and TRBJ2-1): KAGVTQTPRYLIKTRGQQVTLSCSPISGHRSVSWYQQTPGQGLQFLFEYFSETQRNKGNFPGRFSGRQFSNSRSEMNVSTLELGDSALYLCASSLSARGYNEQFFGPGTRLTVL.